The entry below describes one T cell receptor beta chain. A modified ARM-PCR protocol with three rounds of nested PCR amplified TCRbeta. Each CDR3 protein gets one entry after TCRdb re-called the multiplex PCR reads with MiXCR. The sample yields 91,000 or so distinct CDR3 sequences, around 71% seen once. CDR1 DFQATT and CDR2 SNEGSKA come from the germline V gene (reference sequence). This CDR3 has 16 amino acids. Losses at the gene ends were 0 bases for V and 15 bases for J; bases not matched to a gene: 17. RNA was extracted from bulk tissue without any cell sorting. The sample belongs to a study of tumor and adjacent non-tumor tissue in lung cancer.

The receptor comes from a man aged 60 to 75 with non-small cell lung cancer. The V gene is TRBV20-1, the J gene TRBJ1-5; the match to TRBD1 covers 10 bases. Sequencing was carried out using lung tumor tissue. Here the CDR3 reads CSAREPTGGYNQPRHF. CDR3 DNA sequence: TGCAGTGCTAGAGAGCCGACAGGGGGCTACAATCAGCCTCGGCATTTT.